These 25 T cell receptor beta chains were sequenced from one sample in a study of T cell changes during pregnancy in multiple sclerosis. Generated by immunoSEQ multiplex PCR, the TCRdb table keeps only in-frame clones and is missing some. This sample carries 30,000 to 35,000 clones, 80% to 90% of them seen once, and the ten largest clones take approximately 0.69%. Sequencing used CD4+ T cells from peripheral blood mononuclear cells, obtained in the first trimester of pregnancy. The receptors come from a female donor in good health, enrolled as a control in a pregnancy study.

This clone has just one count. The genes are TRBV7-3 and TRBJ1-2; D is perhaps TRBD1 (6 bases). The CDR3 totals 13 residues. Germline V gene lookup returns CDR1 SGHTA and CDR2 FQGTGA. Trimming took 0 bases from V and 4 from J, leaving 6 bases between them. The CDR3 protein is CASSLTGGYGYTF. CDR3 nucleotide sequence: TGTGCCAGCAGCTTAACAGGGGGCTATGGCTACACCTTC.

V usage is TRBV14 and J usage is TRBJ1-1, with no clear D. Germline assignment: CDR1 SGHDN and CDR2 FVKESK. The CDR3 runs 14 residues. V dropped 1 base and J dropped 2 bases, with 8 bases sitting between them. The CDR3 loop reads CASSQGLGNTEAFF. CDR3 bases: TGTGCCAGCAGCCAAGGTCTCGGTAACACTGAAGCTTTCTTT. Drawing the rest from reference TRBV14 and TRBJ1-1, the complete variable domain is EAGVTQFPSHSVIEKGQTVTLRCDPISGHDNLYWYRRVMGKEIKFLLHFVKESKQDESGMPNNRFLAERTGGTYSTLKVQPAELEDSGVYFCASSQGLGNTEAFFGQGTRLTVV.

The chain carries TRBV9 and TRBJ2-3; 8 bases match TRBD2. Germline V gene data show CDR1 as SGDLS and CDR2 as YYNGEE. The V and J ends lost 4 bases and 0 bases, in that order; junction bases with no gene match: 10. The CDR3 is 17 residues long. The CDR3 bases are TGTGCCAGCAGCTTGAGTCTAGCGGGCACTAGCACAGATACGCAGTATTTT. The encoded protein is CASSLSLAGTSTDTQYF.

This chain connects TRBV12-5 to TRBJ2-3, with D uncertain. The CDR3 runs to 13 residues. The V and J ends lost 0 bases and 7 bases respectively, with 8 bases between them. Germline V lookup: CDR1 LGHNT, CDR2 FRNRAP. CDR3 protein: CASGLVNSNTQYF. The CDR3 DNA is TGTGCTAGTGGTTTGGTAAATTCCAATACGCAGTATTTT.

The V gene is TRBV5-1, the J gene TRBJ2-5; 12 bases are a match to TRBD2. The CDR3 covers 17 residues. The junction had 7 bases not matched to a gene; V was cut back by 0 bases and J by 4 bases. CDR1 and CDR2 (germline): SGHRS, YFSETQ. The CDR3 spells CASSLASSGGAGETQYF. CDR3 bases: TGCGCCAGCAGCTTGGCCTCTAGCGGGGGGGCCGGAGAGACCCAGTACTTC.

This CDR3 reads CAISESQTANTEAFF. For the CDR3, the DNA is TGTGCCATCAGTGAGTCTCAGACAGCGAACACTGAAGCTTTCTTT. J is TRBJ1-1 and V is TRBV10-3, with TRBD1 as a possible D gene (5 bases). Germline values: CDR1 ENHRY, CDR2 SYGVKD. The V end lost 0 bases, the J end lost 1 base, and 9 bases lay between the germline ends. This CDR3 has 15 residues.

The V and J genes are TRBV19 and TRBJ1-1; the match to TRBD1 covers 10 bases. The ends lost 6 bases at V and 0 bases at J; junction bases unmatched: 7. Germline V gene sequence: CDR1 LNHDA, CDR2 SQIVND (reference sequence). The CDR3 length is 16 residues. CDR3 in amino acids: CASRAGQGTLNTEAFF. In DNA form, the CDR3 reads TGTGCCAGTAGGGCGGGACAGGGGACATTGAACACTGAAGCTTTCTTT. Full variable domain (rest looked up from reference TRBV19 and TRBJ1-1): DGGITQSPKYLFRKEGQNVTLSCEQNLNHDAMYWYRQDPGQGLRLIYYSQIVNDFQKGDIAEGYSVSREKKESFPLTVTSAQKNPTAFYLCASRAGQGTLNTEAFFGQGTRLTVV.

A few counts support this clone. This chain connects TRBV7-3 to TRBJ2-5, with 10 bases aligning to TRBD1. The CDR3 contains 14 residues. The germline gives CDR1 SGHTA, CDR2 FQGTGA. The J segment lost 5 bases and the V segment lost 5 bases, leaving 5 bases of the junction unmatched. DNA for the CDR3: TGTGCCAGCAGCCCCGTGGGACAGGGGGAGACCCAGTACTTC. It is translated as CASSPVGQGETQYF.

Notes on this clone: A read error may produce the germline difference seen at one junction end. This chain connects TRBV7-2 to TRBJ1-2, with D hard to call. Germline V gene data show CDR1 as SGHTA and CDR2 as FQGNSA. The CDR3 totals 14 residues. CDR3 loop: CASGLEGAGYGYTF. The CDR3 DNA is TGTGCCAGCGGCTTAGAGGGTGCGGGCTATGGCTACACCTTC. Together with reference TRBV7-2 and TRBJ1-2, the CDR3 gives the full variable domain: GAGVSQSPSNKVTEKGKDVELRCDPISGHTALYWYRQSLGQGLEFLIYFQGNSAPDKSGLPSDRFSAERTGGSVSTLTIQRTQQEDSAVYLCASGLEGAGYGYTFGSGTRLTVV.

The chain carries TRBV14 and TRBJ1-2; possibly TRBD1 for D (5 bases). The V end was cut by 4 bases, the J end by 6 bases, with 15 bases between. The CDR3 consists of 14 residues. Germline loops: CDR1 SGHDN, CDR2 FVKESK. Here the CDR3 reads CASSRSWGGNGYTF. The CDR3 DNA is TGTGCCAGCAGCCGATCGTGGGGGGGGAATGGCTACACCTTC.

V usage is TRBV30 and J usage is TRBJ1-2; 7 nucleotides agree with TRBD1. This CDR3 contains 16 residues. Germline V gene lookup returns CDR1 GTSNPN and CDR2 SVGIG (reference sequence). The V and J ends lost 0 bases and 0 bases, in that order; junction bases with no gene match: 7. The CDR3 region has the DNA TGTGCCTGGAGTGTTGGACCGACAGGGACTAACTATGGCTACACCTTC. This sequence encodes CAWSVGPTGTNYGYTF.

This chain links TRBV7-8 with TRBJ2-6; 10 positions agree with TRBD1. This CDR3 has 17 residues. Trimming removed 1 base from V and 3 bases from J; junction bases left unmatched: 3. Germline CDR1 SGHVS, CDR2 FQNEAQ. This CDR3 reads CASSLGQGASGANVLTF. In nucleotides, the CDR3 is TGTGCCAGCAGCTTAGGACAGGGGGCGAGTGGGGCCAACGTCCTGACTTTC.

V gene TRBV14 combines with J gene TRBJ1-3, with unresolved D. There are 14 residues in the CDR3. V was cut by 1 base and J by 3 bases, with 7 bases left in between. Germline assignment: CDR1 SGHDN and CDR2 FVKESK. CDR3: CASSQGGFGNTIYF. The CDR3 region has the DNA TGTGCCAGCAGCCAAGGAGGTTTTGGAAACACCATATATTTT.

J is TRBJ2-5 and V is TRBV4-2; 8 bases fit TRBD2. Germline lookup yields CDR1 LGHNA and CDR2 YNFKEQ. The length of the CDR3 is 15 residues. V lost 1 base, J lost 5 bases, and 6 bases stayed unmatched. CDR3 nucleotides: TGTGCCAGCAGCCAAGGGAATAGCGGGATTGAGACCCAGTACTTC. The encoded protein is CASSQGNSGIETQYF.

The table lists this clone with a few counts. The V and J genes are TRBV2 and TRBJ1-2; D gene uncertain. The CDR3 is 12 residues long. Trimming cost V 3 bases and J 5 bases, with 7 bases left between them. The germline CDR1 and CDR2 sequences are SNHLY and FYNNEI. CDR3 loop: CASSDNTYGYTF. The CDR3 nucleotides are TGTGCCAGCAGTGATAACACATATGGCTACACCTTC.

V is TRBV15 and J is TRBJ1-5; tentatively, D is TRBD1 (5 bases). Germline V gene data show CDR1 as LNHNV and CDR2 as YYDKDF (reference sequence). The CDR3 contains 15 residues. Trimming pared 5 bases from V and 2 bases from J, leaving 13 bases between. CDR3 bases: TGTGCCACCAGCTTCCCCCCCAGGGGCAATCAGCCCCAGCATTTT. Protein product: CATSFPPRGNQPQHF.

The chain recombines TRBV4-1 with TRBJ1-4, with D possibly matching TRBD1 (5 bases). Trimming left V 5 bases short and J 6 bases short, with 25 bases between. The CDR3 length is 18 residues. Germline CDR1 reads MGHRA; CDR2 reads YSYEKL. CDR3: CASSSTQRRGGEDEKLFF. CDR3 sequence (DNA): TGCGCCAGCAGCTCAACTCAAAGGAGGGGAGGTGAGGATGAAAAACTGTTTTTT.

The V call is TRBV10-3, the J call TRBJ2-1; TRBD1 matches at 7 bases. The CDR3 totals 15 residues. Germline CDR1 ENHRY, CDR2 SYGVKD. J lost 1 base, V lost 11 bases, and 11 bases had no gene match. CDR3 sequence (DNA): TGTGCCGTCCGGCCCGACAGGGCGTCCTACAATGAGCAGTTCTTC. Encoded protein: CAVRPDRASYNEQFF.

This chain links TRBV15 with TRBJ2-5; the match to TRBD1 covers 7 bases. J lost 11 bases, V lost 5 bases, and 11 bases had no gene match. Germline CDR1 and CDR2: LNHNV and YYDKDF (reference sequence). The CDR3 is 13 amino acids. The CDR3 DNA sequence: TGTGCCACCAGCGAAACACAGGGGTTCCTACAGTACTTC. This gives the protein CATSETQGFLQYF.

The rearrangement links TRBV7-3 to TRBJ2-3; D not resolved. In germline, CDR1 is SGHTA, CDR2 FQGTGA. There are 15 residues in the CDR3. Between the trimmed V and J ends, which lost 2 bases and 5 bases, there was a span of 14 bases. CDR3 amino acids: CASSLAAVTRDTQYF. The CDR3 DNA sequence: TGTGCCAGCAGCTTAGCTGCCGTAACTCGAGATACGCAGTATTTT.

The chain links TRBV15 to TRBJ1-2; a possible D gene is TRBD1 (6 bases). With 0 bases removed from V and 8 bases from J, the gap between germline ends came to 16 bases. Germline lookup yields CDR1 LNHNV and CDR2 YYDKDF (reference sequence). The CDR3 consists of 15 residues. In DNA, the CDR3 is TGTGCCACCAGCAGAGAAAGGGGGATGGGGAACGGCTACACCTTC. This sequence encodes CATSRERGMGNGYTF.

This clone was recorded a few times. The genes are TRBV27 and TRBJ1-5; 7 positions agree with TRBD1. The CDR3 consists of 15 residues. J was trimmed by 5 bases and V by 0 bases; bases with no gene match: 4. Germline loops: CDR1 MNHEY, CDR2 SMNVEV (reference sequence). The CDR3 spells CASSLSGQAHQPQHF. CDR3 sequence (DNA): TGTGCCAGCAGTTTATCCGGACAGGCGCATCAGCCCCAGCATTTT.

This chain connects TRBV18 to TRBJ2-5; TRBD1 agrees at 7 bases. V shed 8 bases, J shed 5 bases, and the junction held 8 bases outside the gene matches. CDR1 and CDR2 from the germline V gene are KGHSH and LQKENI. This CDR3 has 13 amino acids. The CDR3 loop is CASLDRLEETQYF. The CDR3 nucleotides are TGTGCCAGCCTGGACAGGTTGGAGGAGACCCAGTACTTC.

The V call is TRBV14, the J call TRBJ2-1; 7 nucleotides agree with TRBD2. Germline V gene data show CDR1 as SGHDN and CDR2 as FVKESK. V gave up 4 bases and J gave up 9 bases; unmatched junction bases: 3. This CDR3 comprises 12 residues. CDR3 region: CASSPPGGEQFF. The CDR3 DNA sequence: TGTGCCAGCAGCCCACCGGGGGGTGAGCAGTTCTTC.

The rearrangement links TRBV7-8 to TRBJ2-7, with 9 bases that match TRBD2. The length of the CDR3 is 16 residues. The J segment lost 4 bases and the V segment lost 0 bases, leaving 7 bases of the junction unmatched. Germline V CDR1 and CDR2: SGHVS, FQNEAQ. CDR3 nucleotide sequence: TGTGCCAGCAGCTTAGCGATAAGCGGGGGGACTTACGAGCAGTACTTC. Protein: CASSLAISGGTYEQYF.